The clone carrying this T cell receptor beta chain appeared a few times. Its antigen remains unidentified. V dropped 4 bases and J dropped 1; count of bases not matched to a gene: 4. The CDR3 totals 14 residues. Germline loops: CDR1 SGHRS, CDR2 YFSETQ. This specimen comes from a study of immune evolution from preneoplasia to lung adenocarcinoma. Study results and limitations: Normal lung had highest clonality; later lesions appeared denser, more diverse.

Some clones are missing from TCRdb's copy, which holds only in-frame ones; the method was immunoSEQ multiplex PCR. The sample has several thousand clones, roughly 80% seen once. The rearrangement uses TRBV5-1 and TRBJ2-5, with 7 bases fitting TRBD2. The sequenced sample was FFPE normal lung tissue adjacent to the tumor. The source of this sequence is a person aged 45-69 years with lung adenocarcinoma. This CDR3 reads CASSQGTTQETQYF. The CDR3 DNA reads as TGCGCCAGCAGCCAAGGGACTACCCAAGAGACCCAGTACTTC.